This T cell receptor beta chain was sequenced for a study of blood T cell repertoires in COVID-19. The V gene end was trimmed by 2 bases and the J gene end by 6 bases; junction bases not matched to a gene: 6. This CDR3 is built from 15 residues. Germline V gives CDR1 ENHRY, CDR2 SYGVKD. The repertoire was sequenced with immunoSEQ multiplex PCR; TCRdb's copy has only in-frame clones and lacks some. The sample shows about 150,000 clones, roughly 93% of them seen only once. The sample taken for sequencing was peripheral blood. The source of this sequence is a man aged 18 to 35 with COVID-19, enrolled during active disease. The chain employs TRBV10-3 and TRBJ2-1, with 8 bases identical to TRBD2. CDR3 nucleotides: TGTGCCATCAGTGAGCGAGCGGGAGCCGTCAATGAGCAGTTCTTC. Its protein is CAISERAGAVNEQFF.